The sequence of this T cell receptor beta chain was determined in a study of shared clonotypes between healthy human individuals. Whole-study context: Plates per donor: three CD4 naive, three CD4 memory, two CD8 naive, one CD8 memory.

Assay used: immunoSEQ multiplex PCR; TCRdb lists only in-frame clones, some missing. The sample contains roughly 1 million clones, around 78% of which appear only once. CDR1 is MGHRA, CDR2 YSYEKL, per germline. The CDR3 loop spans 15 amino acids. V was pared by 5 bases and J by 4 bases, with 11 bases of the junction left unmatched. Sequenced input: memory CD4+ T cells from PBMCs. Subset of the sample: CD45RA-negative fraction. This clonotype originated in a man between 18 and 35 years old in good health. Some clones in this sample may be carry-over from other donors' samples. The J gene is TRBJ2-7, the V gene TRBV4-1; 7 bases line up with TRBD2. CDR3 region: CASSTAGTASYEQYF. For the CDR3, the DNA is TGCGCCAGCAGCACAGCGGGGACGGCAAGTTACGAGCAGTACTTC.